The 6 T cell receptor beta chains presented below share a single source sample, sequenced in a study of metastatic and nonmetastatic thyroid tumors. With MiXCR, TCRdb called clones anew from the PCR reads. The sample records about 45,000 clones, less than 5% being singletons. All patients were treatment-naive before thyroid surgery. The sample consisted of blood. The receptor source for this set is a female donor with papillary thyroid cancer or a benign thyroid nodule (not recorded which). Some clones in this sample may be carry-over from other donors' samples.

This clone was seen at least ten times. The chain has TRBV7-2 and TRBJ2-7; the D is unclear. The CDR3 spans 14 residues. Germline V gives CDR1 SGHTA, CDR2 FQGNSA. Deletions cut 5 bases from V and 2 bases from J, with 13 bases between. As DNA, the CDR3 is TGTGCCAGCAGCCCCCTAATGGGTACCTACGAGCAGTACTTC. It codes for CASSPLMGTYEQYF.

This clone was picked up many times. The genes are TRBV5-5 and TRBJ2-7; 9 bases align to TRBD1. The CDR3 totals 14 residues. V lost 3 bases to trimming and J lost 5 bases; unmatched junction nucleotides: 6. The germline V gene encodes CDR1 SGHKS and CDR2 YYEKEE (reference sequence). Here the CDR3 reads CASSWGQGGDEQYF. DNA of the CDR3: TGTGCCAGCAGCTGGGGACAGGGTGGGGACGAGCAGTACTTC.

This clone was seen many times. J is TRBJ2-7 and V is TRBV27; no clear D. Germline CDR1 MNHEY, CDR2 SMNVEV (reference sequence). There are 13 residues in the CDR3. Trimming shortened V by 2 bases and J by 2 bases, and 7 bases separated the two germline ends. For the CDR3, the DNA is TGTGCCAGCAGTTTACGGACCGCCTACGAGCAGTACTTC. It specifies CASSLRTAYEQYF.

This chain connects TRBV7-2 to TRBJ1-3; D perhaps matches TRBD1 (5 bases). This CDR3 contains 16 residues. Per the germline V gene, CDR1 is SGHTA and CDR2 is FQGNSA. V lost 0 bases, J lost 0 bases, and 9 bases lay in between. CDR3 protein: CASSLAGVSSGNTIYF. The DNA for the CDR3 is TGTGCCAGCAGCTTAGCAGGGGTTTCCTCTGGAAACACCATATATTTT.

Turning to this clone: The junction departs from germline at one end; a sequencing error may be responsible. The CDR3 reads CGTGTPTRKTGELFF. The CDR3 DNA follows: TGTGGCACCGGGACTCCAACTCGGAAGACCGGGGAGCTGTTTTTT. V is TRBV24-1 and J is TRBJ2-2; D possibly corresponds to TRBD2 (6 bases). This CDR3 spans 15 amino acids. Germline V gene sequence: CDR1 KGHDR, CDR2 SFDVKD.

The CDR3 coding sequence is TGTGCCAGCAGTGAACAGACTAGCGGGAGCACAGATACGCAGTATTTT. As protein: CASSEQTSGSTDTQYF. This chain links TRBV6-1 with TRBJ2-3; the match to TRBD2 covers 10 bases. Germline V CDR1 and CDR2: MNHNS, SASEGT. The V segment lost 2 bases and the J segment 0 bases; nucleotides outside the gene matches: 2. The CDR3 covers 16 residues.